The 8 T cell receptor beta chains below were found in one sample sequenced in a study of T cell clonality in common variable immunodeficiency. Their specific antigens are unknown. General study points: In common variable immunodeficiency, TCR beta chains reportedly carried fewer deletions and N-nucleotide insertions.

Sequencing used immunoSEQ multiplex PCR; TCRdb keeps in-frame clones, though not all of them. Reported are under 25,000 clones, none seen only once; the ten largest carry about 6.3%. Specimen: peripheral blood mononuclear cells. Receptors originate from a human donor with common variable immunodeficiency.

This clone was recorded at least ten times. Coverage ceases 3 residues before the CDR3 finishes, and the germline J gene fills in the end. The V gene is TRBV7-2, the J gene TRBJ2-1, with a possible D match to TRBD1 (5 bases). The CDR3 loop spans 15 amino acids. Trimming left V 2 bases short and J 4 bases short, with 12 bases between. Germline V CDR1 and CDR2: SGHTA, FQGNSA. CDR3 sequence reads: CASSLQGNSYNEQFF. The sequenced part of the CDR3 DNA is TGTGCCAGCAGCTTACAGGGAAATTCTTACAATGAG.

In this sample, this clone turned up a few times. The CDR3 is cut off 3 residues early in the read; its end comes from the germline J gene. This sequence joins TRBV5-1 and TRBJ1-1; no clear D gene. The V gene's germline CDR1 is SGHRS and CDR2 YFSETQ. This CDR3 spans 13 amino acids. The V and J ends lost 5 bases and 1 base respectively, with 9 bases between them. CDR3 protein: CASRPTANTEAFF. The covered CDR3 bases are TGCGCCAGCAGACCTACAGCGAACACTGAA.

This clone has a count of ten or more. The read finishes 3 residues shy of the CDR3 end, and the germline J gene is used to complete it. The chain is built from TRBV5-4 and TRBJ1-4; TRBD1 agrees at 9 bases. CDR1 and CDR2 (germline): SGHNT, YYREEE (reference sequence). V lost 4 bases to trimming and J lost 8 bases; unmatched junction nucleotides: 12. The CDR3 extends over 16 amino acids. The covered CDR3 bases are TGTGCCAGCAGCAGCGGTCCCGGGACAGGGCCCGAAAAA. Protein: CASSSGPGTGPEK. Given in full, the CDR3 is CASSSGPGTGPEKLFF.

This clone was picked up many times. The sequenced fragment ends 3 residues before the CDR3 boundary, so the rest is inferred from the germline J gene. This chain uses TRBV6-2 or TRBV6-3 with TRBJ2-7, with 7 bases that match TRBD2. The germline V gene has CDR1 MNHEY and CDR2 SVGEGT. This CDR3 spans 14 amino acids. V lost 5 bases and J lost 4; bases outside the gene matches: 8. The CDR3 sequence is CASSDAGVWYEQYF. CDR3 DNA, as far as it was read: TGTGCCAGCAGTGATGCGGGAGTCTGGTACGAG.

This clone is categorized as medium-sized. Read data end 3 residues before the CDR3 end; the end is taken from the germline J gene. J is TRBJ1-2 and V is TRBV7-2; 10 bases are shared with TRBD1. The V and J ends lost 3 bases and 7 bases, in that order; junction bases with no gene match: 5. This CDR3 comprises 14 residues. Germline CDR1 reads SGHTA; CDR2 reads FQGNSA. The CDR3 sequence is CASSFGTGVGGYTF. Incomplete CDR3 DNA: TGTGCCAGCAGCTTCGGGACAGGGGTGGGTGGC. Using reference TRBV7-2 and TRBJ1-2 for the parts outside the CDR3, the full variable domain is GAGVSQSPSNKVTEKGKDVELRCDPISGHTALYWYRQSLGQGLEFLIYFQGNSAPDKSGLPSDRFSAERTGGSVSTLTIQRTQQEDSAVYLCASSFGTGVGGYTFGSGTRLTVV.

In the case of this clone: Read data end 3 residues before the CDR3 end; the end is taken from the germline J gene. The chain employs TRBV6-1 and TRBJ1-2, with D maybe TRBD1 (6 bases). Trimming took 4 bases from V and 4 from J, leaving 16 bases between them. The germline V gene has CDR1 MNHNS and CDR2 SASEGT. This CDR3 is 15 amino acids long. CDR3 loop: CASSGEPGQSYGYTF. Incomplete CDR3 DNA: TGTGCCAGCAGTGGAGAACCTGGACAGAGCTATGGC.

The table lists this clone with many counts. The CDR3 extends 3 residues past the end of the read, so its final part is completed from the germline J gene. The chain couples TRBV7-3 to TRBJ1-1, with 10 bases that match TRBD1. Germline CDR1 reads SGHTA; CDR2 reads FQGTGA. The CDR3 sequence is 14 residues long. V trimming: 5 bases; J trimming: 5 bases; junction bases outside the gene matches: 5. The CDR3 here is CASSITGQGTEAFF. Incomplete CDR3 DNA: TGTGCCAGCAGCATTACGGGACAGGGGACTGAA. The full variable domain, in which reference TRBV7-3 and TRBJ1-1 provide the parts outside the CDR3, is GAGVSQTPSNKVTEKGKYVELRCDPISGHTALYWYRQSLGQGPEFLIYFQGTGAADDSGLPNDRFFAVRPEGSVSTLKIQRTERGDSAVYLCASSITGQGTEAFFGQGTRLTVV.

This clone has a handful of counts. The read ends 3 residues early relative to the CDR3; the germline J gene fills the gap. The chain joins TRBV6-2 or TRBV6-3 to TRBJ1-5, with 8 bases matching TRBD1. The CDR3 has 16 residues. The J segment lost 1 base and the V segment lost 6 bases, leaving 8 bases of the junction unmatched. Germline values: CDR1 MNHEY, CDR2 SVGEGT. This CDR3 is CASRQQGGLSNQPQHF. The CDR3 DNA, read in part, is TGTGCCAGCAGACAACAGGGGGGCCTGAGCAATCAGCCC.